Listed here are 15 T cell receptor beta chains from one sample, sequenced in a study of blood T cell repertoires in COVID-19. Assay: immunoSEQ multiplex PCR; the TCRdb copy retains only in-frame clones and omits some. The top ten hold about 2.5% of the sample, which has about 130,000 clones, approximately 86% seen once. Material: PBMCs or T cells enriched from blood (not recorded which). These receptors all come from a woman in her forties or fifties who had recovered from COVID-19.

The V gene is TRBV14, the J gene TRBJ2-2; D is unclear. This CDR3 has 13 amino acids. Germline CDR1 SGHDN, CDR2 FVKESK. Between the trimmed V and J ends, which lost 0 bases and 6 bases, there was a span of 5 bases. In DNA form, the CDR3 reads TGTGCCAGCAGCCAAGATCGGGCCGGGGAGCTGTTTTTT. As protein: CASSQDRAGELFF.

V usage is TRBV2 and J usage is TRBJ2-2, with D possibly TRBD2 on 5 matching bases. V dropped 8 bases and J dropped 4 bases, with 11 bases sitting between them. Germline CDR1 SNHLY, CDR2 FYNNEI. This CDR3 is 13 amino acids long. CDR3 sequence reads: CASRRGSTGELFF. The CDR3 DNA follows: TGTGCCAGCCGGCGAGGGAGCACCGGGGAGCTGTTTTTT.

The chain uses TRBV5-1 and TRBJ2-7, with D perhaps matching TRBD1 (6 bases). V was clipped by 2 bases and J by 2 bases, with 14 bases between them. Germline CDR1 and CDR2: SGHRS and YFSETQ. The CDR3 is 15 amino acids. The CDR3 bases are TGCGCCAGCAGCTTAGGACAGAGTCGTCCCTACGAGCAGTACTTC. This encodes CASSLGQSRPYEQYF.

The CDR3 sequence is CASSPLAGGRQFF. The CDR3 coding sequence is TGTGCCAGCAGCCCTCTAGCGGGGGGCCGGCAGTTCTTC. The rearrangement joins TRBV7-9 to TRBJ2-1, with TRBD2 identical over 11 bases. Germline trimming cut 5 bases from V and 12 bases from J; bases unmatched to any gene: 6. The CDR3 is 13 residues long. CDR1 is SEHNR and CDR2 is FQNEAQ in the germline V gene (reference sequence). The full variable domain, in which reference TRBV7-9 and TRBJ2-1 provide the parts outside the CDR3, is DTGVSQNPRHKITKRGQNVTFRCDPISEHNRLYWYRQTLGQGPEFLTYFQNEAQLEKSRLLSDRFSAERPKGSFSTLEIQRTEQGDSAMYLCASSPLAGGRQFFGPGTRLTVL.

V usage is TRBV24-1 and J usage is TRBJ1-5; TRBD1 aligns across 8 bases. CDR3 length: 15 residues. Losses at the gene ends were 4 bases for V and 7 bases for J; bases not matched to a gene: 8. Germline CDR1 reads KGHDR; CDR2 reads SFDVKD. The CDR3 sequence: CATSETTGVVQPQHF. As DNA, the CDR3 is TGTGCCACCAGTGAGACGACAGGGGTGGTGCAGCCCCAGCATTTT.

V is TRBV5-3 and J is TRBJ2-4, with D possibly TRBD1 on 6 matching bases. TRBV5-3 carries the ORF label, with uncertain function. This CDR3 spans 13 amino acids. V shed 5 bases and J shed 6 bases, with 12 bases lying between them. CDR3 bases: TGTGCCAGAAGTGGGGGCCTCGGAAACATTCAGTACTTC. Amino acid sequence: CARSGGLGNIQYF.

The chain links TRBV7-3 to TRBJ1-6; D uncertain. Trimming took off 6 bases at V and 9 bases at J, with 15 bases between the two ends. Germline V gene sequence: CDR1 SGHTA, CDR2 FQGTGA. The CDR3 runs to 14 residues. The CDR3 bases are TGTGCCAGCAGACCAACGTCGGACTTTTCACCCCTCCACTTT. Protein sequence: CASRPTSDFSPLHF.

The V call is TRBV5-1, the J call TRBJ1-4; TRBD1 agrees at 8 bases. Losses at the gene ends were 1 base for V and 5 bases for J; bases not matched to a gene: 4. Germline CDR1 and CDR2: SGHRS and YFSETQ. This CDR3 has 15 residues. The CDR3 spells CASSLIQGANEKLFF. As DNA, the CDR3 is TGCGCCAGCAGCTTGATTCAGGGGGCCAATGAAAAACTGTTTTTT.

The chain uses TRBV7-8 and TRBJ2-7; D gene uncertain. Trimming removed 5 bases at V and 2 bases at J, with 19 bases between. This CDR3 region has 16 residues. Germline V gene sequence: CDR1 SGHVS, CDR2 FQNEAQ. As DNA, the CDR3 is TGTGCCAGCAGCCCCCCCGGCTCAGGTACAGCCTACGAGCAGTACTTC. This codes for CASSPPGSGTAYEQYF.

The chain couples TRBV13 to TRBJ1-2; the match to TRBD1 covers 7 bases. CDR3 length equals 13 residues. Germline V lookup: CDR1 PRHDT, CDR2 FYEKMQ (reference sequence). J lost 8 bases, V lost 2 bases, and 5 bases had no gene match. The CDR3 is CASSLQGDMGYTF. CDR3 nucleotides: TGTGCCAGCAGCTTACAGGGGGATATGGGCTACACCTTC.

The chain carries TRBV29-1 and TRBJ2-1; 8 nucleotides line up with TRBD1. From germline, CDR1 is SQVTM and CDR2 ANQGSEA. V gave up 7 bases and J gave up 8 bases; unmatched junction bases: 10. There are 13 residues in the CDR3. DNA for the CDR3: TGCAGCGCCAGCCGGACAGGGACGCATGAGCAGTTCTTC. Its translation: CSASRTGTHEQFF.

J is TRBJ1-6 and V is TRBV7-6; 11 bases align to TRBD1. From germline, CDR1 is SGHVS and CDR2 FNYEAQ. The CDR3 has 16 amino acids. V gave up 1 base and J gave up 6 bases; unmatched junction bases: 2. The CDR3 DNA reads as TGTGCCAGCAGCTTAGGCGGGACAGGGGGTAATTCACCCCTCCACTTT. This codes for CASSLGGTGGNSPLHF. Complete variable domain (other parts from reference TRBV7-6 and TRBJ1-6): GAGVSQSPRYKVTKRGQDVALRCDPISGHVSLYWYRQALGQGPEFLTYFNYEAQQDKSGLPNDRFSAERPEGSISTLTIQRTEQRDSAMYRCASSLGGTGGNSPLHFGNGTRLTVT.

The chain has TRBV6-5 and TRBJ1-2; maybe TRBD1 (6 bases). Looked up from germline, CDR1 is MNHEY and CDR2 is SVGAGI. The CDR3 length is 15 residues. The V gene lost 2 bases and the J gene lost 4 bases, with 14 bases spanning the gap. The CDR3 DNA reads TGTGCCAGCAGTTACAGGGGACAAATAGGCTATGGCTACACCTTC. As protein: CASSYRGQIGYGYTF.

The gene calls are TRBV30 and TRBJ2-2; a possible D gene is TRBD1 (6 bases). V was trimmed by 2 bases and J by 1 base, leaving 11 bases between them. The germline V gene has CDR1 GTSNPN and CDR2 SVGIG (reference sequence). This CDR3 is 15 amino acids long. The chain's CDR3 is CAWSFKGGNTGELFF. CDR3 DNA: TGTGCCTGGAGTTTTAAAGGGGGGAACACCGGGGAGCTGTTTTTT.

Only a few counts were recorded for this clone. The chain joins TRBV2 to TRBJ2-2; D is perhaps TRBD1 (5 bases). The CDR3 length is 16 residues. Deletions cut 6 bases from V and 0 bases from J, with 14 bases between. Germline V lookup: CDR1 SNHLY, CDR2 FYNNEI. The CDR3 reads CASRGIGASNTGELFF. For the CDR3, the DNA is TGTGCCAGCAGGGGGATTGGGGCTTCGAACACCGGGGAGCTGTTTTTT. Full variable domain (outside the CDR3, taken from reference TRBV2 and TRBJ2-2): EPEVTQTPSHQVTQMGQEVILRCVPISNHLYFYWYRQILGQKVEFLVSFYNNEISEKSEIFDDQFSVERPDGSNFTLKIRSTKLEDSAMYFCASRGIGASNTGELFFGEGSRLTVL.